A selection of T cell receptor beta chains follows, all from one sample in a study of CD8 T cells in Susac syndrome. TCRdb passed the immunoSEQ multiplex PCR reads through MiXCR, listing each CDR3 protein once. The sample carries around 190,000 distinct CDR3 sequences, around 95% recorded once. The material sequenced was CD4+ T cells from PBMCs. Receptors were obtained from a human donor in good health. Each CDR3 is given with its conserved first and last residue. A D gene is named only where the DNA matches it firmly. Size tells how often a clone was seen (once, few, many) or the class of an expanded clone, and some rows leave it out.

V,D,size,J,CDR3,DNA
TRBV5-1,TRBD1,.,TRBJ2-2,CASRPGQLNTGELFF,TGCGCCAGCAGACCGGGACAGCTGAACACCGGGGAGCTGTTTTTT
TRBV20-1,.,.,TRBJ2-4,CSASRRVDKNIQYF,TGCAGTGCTAGTAGGCGGGTCGACAAAAACATTCAGTACTTC
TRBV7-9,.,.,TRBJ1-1,CASRNTEAFF,TGTGCCAGCCGGAATACTGAAGCTTTCTTT
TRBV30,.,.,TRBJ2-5,CAWSVQGSQETQYF,TGTGCCTGGAGTGTCCAGGGATCCCAAGAGACCCAGTACTTC
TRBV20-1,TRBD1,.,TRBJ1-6,CSAKTGNESPLHF,TGCAGTGCTAAGACAGGGAATGAATCACCCCTCCACTTT
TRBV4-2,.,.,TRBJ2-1,CASSQPRGWEQFF,TGTGCCAGCAGCCAGCCACGGGGCTGGGAGCAGTTCTTC
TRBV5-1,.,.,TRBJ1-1,CASSLTLQGNTEAFF,TGCGCCAGCAGCTTGACATTACAGGGGAACACTGAAGCTTTCTTT
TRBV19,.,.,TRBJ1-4,CASEYDEKLFF,TGTGCCAGCGAATATGATGAAAAACTGTTTTTT
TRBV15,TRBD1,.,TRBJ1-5,CATSSAQGVSNQPQHF,TGTGCCACCAGCAGTGCGCAGGGGGTTAGCAATCAGCCCCAGCATTTT
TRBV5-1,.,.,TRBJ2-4,CASSLWDLENIQYF,TGCGCCAGCAGCTTGTGGGACCTCGAAAACATTCAGTACTTC
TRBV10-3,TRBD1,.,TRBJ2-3,CAISPGQSTDTQYF,TGTGCCATCAGCCCGGGACAGTCCACAGATACGCAGTATTTT
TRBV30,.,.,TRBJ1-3,CAWGPGPPGNTIYF,TGTGCCTGGGGACCGGGCCCACCGGGAAACACCATATATTTT
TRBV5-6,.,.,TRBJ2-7,CASSERGLGKQYF,TGTGCCAGCAGCGAGCGCGGTTTGGGGAAGCAGTACTTC
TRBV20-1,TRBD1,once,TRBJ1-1,CSASGDRRSTEAFF,TGCAGTGCTAGTGGGGACAGAAGATCTACTGAAGCTTTCTTT
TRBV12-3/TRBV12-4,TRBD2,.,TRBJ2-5,CASSFGLAGVGETQYF,TGTGCCAGCAGTTTTGGGCTAGCGGGGGTTGGAGAGACCCAGTACTTC
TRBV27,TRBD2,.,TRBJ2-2,CASGQRGGDTGELFF,TGTGCCAGCGGTCAGCGGGGGGGCGACACCGGGGAGCTGTTTTTT
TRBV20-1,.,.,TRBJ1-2,CSADGNYGYTF,TGCAGTGCTGACGGAAACTATGGCTACACCTTC
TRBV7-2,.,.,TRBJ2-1,CASSLRAQRREQFF,TGTGCCAGCAGCCTCCGGGCCCAGCGCCGTGAGCAGTTCTTC
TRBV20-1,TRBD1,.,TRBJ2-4,CSALTGEAKNIQYF,TGCAGTGCTTTGACAGGGGAGGCCAAAAACATTCAGTACTTC
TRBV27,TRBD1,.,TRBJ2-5,CASSTYRGETQYF,TGTGCCAGCAGTACCTACAGGGGAGAGACCCAGTACTTC
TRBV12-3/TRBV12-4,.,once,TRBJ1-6,CASRNTPNNSPLHF,TGTGCCAGCAGGAACACACCTAATAATTCACCCCTCCACTTT
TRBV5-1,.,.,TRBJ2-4,CASSWGTADIQYF,TGCGCCAGCAGCTGGGGGACTGCGGACATTCAGTACTTC
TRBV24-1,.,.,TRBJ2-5,CATSDEGETQYF,TGTGCCACCAGTGATGAGGGAGAGACCCAGTACTTC
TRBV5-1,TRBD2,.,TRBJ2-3,CASKFGGSGDTQYF,TGCGCCAGCAAATTTGGCGGGAGTGGAGATACGCAGTATTTT
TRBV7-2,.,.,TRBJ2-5,CAAGRDPGETQYF,TGTGCCGCCGGCCGGGACCCGGGAGAGACCCAGTACTTC
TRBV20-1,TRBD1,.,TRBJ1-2,CSARAGTGKSGYTF,TGCAGTGCTAGAGCCGGGACAGGGAAATCGGGCTACACCTTC
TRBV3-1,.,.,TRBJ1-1,CASSQDVGSTEAFF,TGTGCCAGCAGCCAAGATGTCGGCAGCACTGAAGCTTTCTTT
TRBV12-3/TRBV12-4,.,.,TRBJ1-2,CASSSTTGYDGYTF,TGTGCCAGCAGTTCCACGACTGGGTACGATGGCTACACCTTC
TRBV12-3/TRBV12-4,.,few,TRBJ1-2,CASSLVGNYGYTF,TGTGCCAGCAGTTTAGTGGGGAACTATGGCTACACCTTC
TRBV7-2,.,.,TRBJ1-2,CASSLSRGWGYTF,TGTGCCAGCAGCTTGTCCCGCGGCTGGGGCTACACCTTC
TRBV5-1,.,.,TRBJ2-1,CASSLEGYSYNEQFF,TGCGCCAGCAGCTTGGAAGGGTACTCCTACAATGAGCAGTTCTTC
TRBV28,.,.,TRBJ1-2,CASSLQGFGYTF,TGTGCCAGCAGTTTACAGGGGTTTGGCTACACCTTC
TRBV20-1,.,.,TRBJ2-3,CSARVGDRRADTQYF,TGCAGTGCTAGAGTAGGGGACCGGAGGGCAGATACGCAGTATTTT
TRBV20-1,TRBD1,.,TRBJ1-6,CSARDARGQVKNSPLHF,TGCAGTGCTAGAGACGCCCGGGGACAGGTGAAGAATTCACCCCTCCACTTT
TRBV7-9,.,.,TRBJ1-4,CASSLAYGATNEKLFF,TGTGCCAGCAGCTTAGCCTACGGCGCAACTAATGAAAAACTGTTTTTT
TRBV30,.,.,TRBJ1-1,CAWKWNFRVGTRMNTEAFF,TGTGCCTGGAAGTGGAACTTCAGGGTTGGGACTCGGATGAACACTGAAGCTTTCTTT
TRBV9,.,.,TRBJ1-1,CASSVALLTEAFF,TGTGCCAGCAGCGTAGCGCTGTTGACTGAAGCTTTCTTT
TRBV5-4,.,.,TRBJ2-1,CASSGDWSSYNEQFF,TGTGCCAGCAGCGGGGACTGGAGCTCCTACAATGAGCAGTTCTTC
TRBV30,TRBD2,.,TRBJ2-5,CAWRHGGGRAAETQYF,TGTGCCTGGAGACATGGGGGCGGGAGGGCTGCGGAGACCCAGTACTTC
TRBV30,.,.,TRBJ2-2,CAWSVQFGTGELFF,TGTGCCTGGAGTGTACAGTTCGGCACCGGGGAGCTGTTTTTT
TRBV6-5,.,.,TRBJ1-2,CASSRRTGRGYTF,TGTGCCAGCAGCCGAAGGACCGGTCGGGGCTACACCTTC
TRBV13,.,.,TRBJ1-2,CASSLVSDGYTF,TGTGCCAGCAGCTTAGTGTCGGATGGCTACACCTTC
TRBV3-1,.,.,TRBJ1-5,CASSQARSNQPQHF,TGTGCCAGCAGCCAAGCGCGAAGCAATCAGCCCCAGCATTTT
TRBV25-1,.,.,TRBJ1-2,CASSGGGGVYGYTF,TGTGCCAGCAGCGGAGGCGGGGGCGTCTATGGCTACACCTTC
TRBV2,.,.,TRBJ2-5,CASSEQGTETQYF,TGTGCCAGCAGTGAGCAGGGTACAGAGACCCAGTACTTC
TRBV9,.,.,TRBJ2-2,CASSLSPTATGELFF,TGTGCCAGCAGCCTCTCCCCTACAGCCACCGGGGAGCTGTTTTTT
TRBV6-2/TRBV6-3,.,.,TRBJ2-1,CASSLMGVAVFF,TGTGCCAGCAGCTTAATGGGGGTAGCGGTGTTCTTC
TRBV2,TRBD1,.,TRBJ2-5,CASTPGTGYQETQYF,TGTGCCAGCACCCCCGGGACAGGGTACCAAGAGACCCAGTACTTC
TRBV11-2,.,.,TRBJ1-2,CASSLAGPNYGYTF,TGTGCCAGCAGCTTAGCAGGACCGAACTATGGCTACACCTTC
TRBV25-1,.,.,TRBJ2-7,CASRDAGTDYEQYF,TGTGCCAGCAGGGACGCAGGGACGGACTACGAGCAGTACTTC
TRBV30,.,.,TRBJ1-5,CAWSGGRISNQPQHF,TGTGCCTGGAGTGGGGGCAGGATTAGCAATCAGCCCCAGCATTTT
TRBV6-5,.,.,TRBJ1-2,CASSYSTPGAMHYGYTF,TGTGCCAGCAGTTACTCGACGCCAGGGGCTATGCACTATGGCTACACCTTC
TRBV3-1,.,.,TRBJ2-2,CASSQVRSGELFF,TGTGCCAGCAGCCAAGTCAGGTCCGGGGAGCTGTTTTTT
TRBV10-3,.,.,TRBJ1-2,CAISWRDGYTF,TGTGCCATCAGTTGGCGGGATGGCTACACCTTC
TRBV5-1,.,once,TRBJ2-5,CASSLGLDTETQYF,TGCGCCAGCAGCTTGGGCTTGGACACAGAGACCCAGTACTTC
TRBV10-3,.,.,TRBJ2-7,CAISSQREQYF,TGTGCCATCAGTAGTCAGAGGGAGCAGTACTTC
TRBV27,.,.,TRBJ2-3,CASSSLGMIDTQYF,TGTGCCAGCAGTTCGTTGGGGATGATTGATACGCAGTATTTT
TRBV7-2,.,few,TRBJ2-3,CASSLESTRMADTQYF,TGTGCCAGCAGCTTAGAGAGTACCCGGATGGCAGATACGCAGTATTTT
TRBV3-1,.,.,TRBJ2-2,CASSPRDGANTGELFF,TGTGCCAGCAGCCCCCGGGACGGAGCGAACACCGGGGAGCTGTTTTTT
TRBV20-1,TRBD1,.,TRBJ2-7,CSARDYVQGSSYEQYF,TGCAGTGCTAGAGACTACGTACAGGGGAGCTCCTACGAGCAGTACTTC